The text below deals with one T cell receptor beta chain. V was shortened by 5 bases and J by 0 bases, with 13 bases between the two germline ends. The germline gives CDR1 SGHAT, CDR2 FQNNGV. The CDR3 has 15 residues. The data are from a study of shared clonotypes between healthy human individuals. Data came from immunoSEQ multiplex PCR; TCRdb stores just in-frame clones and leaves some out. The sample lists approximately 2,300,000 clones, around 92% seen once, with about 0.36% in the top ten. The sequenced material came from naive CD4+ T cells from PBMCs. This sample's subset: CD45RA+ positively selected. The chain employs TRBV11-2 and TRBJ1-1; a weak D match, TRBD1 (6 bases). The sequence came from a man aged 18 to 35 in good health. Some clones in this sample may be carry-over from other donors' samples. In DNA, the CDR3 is TGTGCCAGCAGCCTCTGGACAGCCATGAACACTGAAGCTTTCTTT. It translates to CASSLWTAMNTEAFF. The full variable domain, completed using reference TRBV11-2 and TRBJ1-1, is EAGVAQSPRYKIIEKRQSVAFWCNPISGHATLYWYQQILGQGPKLLIQFQNNGVVDDSQLPKDRFSAERLKGVDSTLKIQPAKLEDSAVYLCASSLWTAMNTEAFFGQGTRLTVV.